This TCR beta chain was sequenced for a study of cytomegalovirus exposure and HLA in healthy donors. Study-level points and caveats: Earlier analysis yielded a pattern in which most TCR beta V segments were productive about 90% or about 30% of the time. When the data were analyzed later, several of the most significant clusters appeared to be linked to common viral pathogens. It was reportedly the case that the classifier diagnosed cytomegalovirus status with high specificity and sensitivity.

Germline V gene lookup returns CDR1 SGHRS and CDR2 YFSETQ. This CDR3 has 16 amino acids. Trimming cost V 8 bases and J 2 bases; bases outside gene matches: 9. Primers: 60 Vbeta forward and 13 Jbeta reverse. This table comes from immunoSEQ multiplex PCR, and its TCRdb copy is limited to in-frame clones, with some not included. The sample shows approximately 72,000 clones, roughly four fifths of them seen only once. A word on this clone: Its antigen is currently unknown.

This chain links TRBV5-1 with TRBJ2-3, with 12 bases lining up with TRBD1. Sequencing was carried out using PBMCs. The source is a man aged 18-30 years in good health and CMV-seronegative. This CDR3 reads CASLPGTGGLTDTQYF. The CDR3 DNA is TGCGCCAGTTTACCCGGGACAGGGGGCCTCACAGATACGCAGTATTTT. The complete variable domain, with remaining parts taken from reference TRBV5-1 and TRBJ2-3, reads KAGVTQTPRYLIKTRGQQVTLSCSPISGHRSVSWYQQTPGQGLQFLFEYFSETQRNKGNFPGRFSGRQFSNSRSEMNVSTLELGDSALYLCASLPGTGGLTDTQYFGPGTRLTVL.